What follows are 19 T cell receptor beta chains derived from one specimen sequenced in a study of cytomegalovirus exposure and HLA in healthy donors. PCR primers comprised 60 Vbeta and 13 Jbeta primers. This table comes from immunoSEQ multiplex PCR, and its TCRdb copy is limited to in-frame clones, with some not included. The sample lists approximately 37,000 clones, 74% occurring once. The sample consisted of PBMCs. Receptor source: a man in his thirties or forties in good health and CMV-seronegative.

This clone was picked up a small number of times. This chain uses TRBV5-4 with TRBJ1-1; no firm D call. Germline values: CDR1 SGHNT, CDR2 YYREEE (reference sequence). Trimming pared 0 bases from V and 7 bases from J, leaving 7 bases between. This CDR3 has 12 residues. The DNA for the CDR3 is TGTGCCAGCAGCTTGGATCTAGATGAAGCTTTCTTT. Its translation is CASSLDLDEAFF.

The chain uses TRBV7-2 and TRBJ2-1, with 7 bases aligning to TRBD1. Per the germline V gene, CDR1 is SGHTA and CDR2 is FQGNSA. J was trimmed by 6 bases and V by 1 base; bases with no gene match: 6. The CDR3 spans 15 residues. CDR3 loop: CASSLVVPGGNEQFF. CDR3 nucleotide sequence: TGTGCCAGCAGCTTAGTTGTCCCAGGGGGCAATGAGCAGTTCTTC.

The chain has TRBV6-6 and TRBJ1-5; D possibly corresponds to TRBD1 (5 bases). The CDR3 spans 14 residues. Trimming pared 8 bases from V and 3 bases from J, leaving 14 bases between. CDR1 and CDR2 from the germline V gene are MNHNY and SVGAGI (reference sequence). The chain's CDR3 is CASFDPGNNQPQHF. CDR3 sequence (DNA): TGTGCCAGCTTCGATCCAGGGAACAATCAGCCCCAGCATTTT.

The chain employs TRBV14 and TRBJ2-3; 7 bases line up with TRBD2. V lost 1 base, J lost 4 bases, and 2 bases stayed unmatched. The germline V gene encodes CDR1 SGHDN and CDR2 FVKESK. The CDR3 is 14 residues long. For the CDR3, the DNA is TGTGCCAGCAGCCAAGTGGGAGGGGCAGATACGCAGTATTTT. Its protein product is CASSQVGGADTQYF.

The gene calls are TRBV6-1 and TRBJ2-3, with 16 bases identical to TRBD2. V was pared by 2 bases and J by 7 bases, with 6 bases of the junction left unmatched. There are 17 residues in the CDR3. Germline CDR1 reads MNHNS; CDR2 reads SASEGT. The CDR3 here is CASSERGLAGGFNTQYF. DNA of the CDR3: TGTGCCAGCAGTGAAAGGGGACTAGCGGGGGGGTTTAATACGCAGTATTTT.

V is TRBV2 and J is TRBJ1-1, with D possibly being TRBD1 (5 bases). Germline lookup yields CDR1 SNHLY and CDR2 FYNNEI. CDR3 length: 16 residues. Trimming removed 5 bases from V and 0 bases from J, with 16 bases in between. The CDR3 region is CASSSRIRQMNTEAFF. The DNA for the CDR3 is TGTGCCAGCAGTAGCCGGATTCGACAGATGAACACTGAAGCTTTCTTT.

The chain joins TRBV29-1 to TRBJ2-1; a weak D match, TRBD2 (6 bases). The CDR3 length is 15 residues. Germline V gene lookup returns CDR1 SQVTM and CDR2 ANQGSEA. Trimming removed 4 bases at V and 4 bases at J, with 17 bases between. CDR3: CSVATTSLDYNEQFF. DNA of the CDR3: TGCAGCGTTGCCACGACTAGTCTAGATTACAATGAGCAGTTCTTC.

The V gene is TRBV10-2, the J gene TRBJ1-6, with D unresolved. With 7 bases removed from V and 6 bases from J, the gap between germline ends came to 7 bases. The germline gives CDR1 WSHSY, CDR2 SAAADI. The CDR3 runs to 12 residues. CDR3 coding DNA: TGCGCCAGCACCTCCGGTAATTCACCCCTCCACTTT. Protein sequence: CASTSGNSPLHF.

This clone was seen a handful of times. This chain uses TRBV6-6 with TRBJ2-7, with 10 bases aligning to TRBD1. V gave up 4 bases and J gave up 2 bases; unmatched junction bases: 2. CDR1 is MNHNY and CDR2 is SVGAGI in the germline V gene (reference sequence). This CDR3 comprises 14 residues. The CDR3 sequence is CASSLGTGAYEQYF. In DNA, the CDR3 is TGTGCCAGCAGTTTGGGGACAGGGGCCTACGAGCAGTACTTC.

This clone is a singleton in its sample. The same CDR3 can be traced to other DNA sequences in this sample. The rearrangement uses TRBV6-1 and TRBJ2-7; perhaps TRBD2 as D (6 bases). Germline V gene data show CDR1 as MNHNS and CDR2 as SASEGT. V lost 5 bases to trimming and J lost 2 bases, with 16 bases between them. The CDR3 has 15 amino acids. CDR3 DNA sequence: TGTGCCAGCAGTACGTCACGGGGGTCAACCTACGAGCAGTACTTC. Protein sequence: CASSTSRGSTYEQYF.

A single count supports this clone. The V and J genes are TRBV2 and TRBJ1-5, with 10 bases fitting TRBD1. The CDR3 covers 17 residues. V was clipped by 5 bases and J by 0 bases; unmatched bases: 7. Germline values: CDR1 SNHLY, CDR2 FYNNEI. CDR3 amino acids: CASSNYDRGHSNQPQHF. The CDR3 DNA sequence: TGTGCCAGCAGTAACTATGACAGGGGGCATAGCAATCAGCCCCAGCATTTT.

The sample holds a few counts of this clone. The DNA for the CDR3 is TGTGCCAGCAGATCCGAACAGGCCGGCAATCAGCCCCAGCATTTT. This codes for CASRSEQAGNQPQHF. J is TRBJ1-5 and V is TRBV6-6; weak D call: TRBD1 (5 bases). Germline CDR1 reads MNHNY; CDR2 reads SVGAGI (reference sequence). This CDR3 has 15 residues. Trimming left V 6 bases short and J 2 bases short, with 14 bases between.

This chain joins TRBV9 and TRBJ2-3; 9 bases match TRBD2. The CDR3 is 16 residues long. Germline assignment: CDR1 SGDLS and CDR2 YYNGEE. V was pared by 0 bases and J by 6 bases, with 8 bases of the junction left unmatched. In DNA, the CDR3 is TGTGCCAGCAGCGTAGCAGCGGGGGGCCAGGGCGATACGCAGTATTTT. Its protein product is CASSVAAGGQGDTQYF.

The chain has TRBV11-2 and TRBJ2-2; tentative D call: TRBD2 (5 bases). Trimming cost V 6 bases and J 5 bases, with 16 bases left between them. Per the germline V gene, CDR1 is SGHAT and CDR2 is FQNNGV. The CDR3 totals 15 residues. The CDR3: CASRTLRGLTGELFF. The CDR3 DNA sequence: TGTGCCAGCAGAACACTACGGGGTCTTACCGGGGAGCTGTTTTTT.

The genes are TRBV6-5 and TRBJ2-5; 8 bases are a match to TRBD1. Germline V gives CDR1 MNHEY, CDR2 SVGAGI. The junction had 5 bases not matched to a gene; V was cut back by 5 bases and J by 3 bases. This CDR3 comprises 14 residues. CDR3 sequence: CASSMDRVEETQYF. CDR3 bases: TGTGCCAGCAGTATGGACAGGGTCGAAGAGACCCAGTACTTC.

The chain has TRBV19 and TRBJ2-1; tentative D call: TRBD1 (5 bases). The CDR3 runs 15 residues. Per the germline V gene, CDR1 is LNHDA and CDR2 is SQIVND (reference sequence). V was cut by 5 bases and J by 9 bases, with 20 bases left in between. As DNA, the CDR3 is TGTGCCAGTAGTGGGCTAGGGGTTTTATTAGGTGAGCAGTTCTTC. Amino acid sequence: CASSGLGVLLGEQFF.

The chain is built from TRBV7-2 and TRBJ2-7; 10 nucleotides match TRBD2. CDR1 and CDR2 from the germline V gene are SGHTA and FQGNSA. The V gene end was trimmed by 5 bases and the J gene end by 3 bases; junction bases not matched to a gene: 4. There are 14 residues in the CDR3. The CDR3 DNA sequence: TGTGCCAGCAGCCAACTAGCGGGGTTCTACGAGCAGTACTTC. It translates to CASSQLAGFYEQYF.

This rearrangement joins TRBV28 to TRBJ1-1; 9 nucleotides align to TRBD1. Germline lookup yields CDR1 MDHEN and CDR2 SYDVKM. CDR3 length: 15 amino acids. The V gene end was trimmed by 0 bases and the J gene end by 5 bases; junction bases not matched to a gene: 4. The CDR3 DNA sequence: TGTGCCAGCAGTTTATGGACAGGGGGTGGAACTGAAGCTTTCTTT. It encodes CASSLWTGGGTEAFF.

This sequence joins TRBV19 and TRBJ2-1, with 9 nucleotides matching TRBD1. This CDR3 has 15 amino acids. Germline-derived CDR1 and CDR2 are LNHDA and SQIVND (reference sequence). The V segment lost 3 bases and the J segment 6 bases; nucleotides outside the gene matches: 6. This chain's CDR3 is CASSMLGQGVNEQFF. CDR3 nucleotide sequence: TGTGCCAGTAGTATGTTGGGACAGGGTGTCAATGAGCAGTTCTTC.